A selection of T cell receptor beta chains follows, all from one sample in a study of T cell responses to AZD1222 COVID-19 vaccine. Assay used: immunoSEQ multiplex PCR; TCRdb lists only in-frame clones, some missing. The table shows around 100,000 clones, with over 85% occurring only once. Sequencing was performed on peripheral blood, taken on day 0 of AZD1222 vaccination. The receptors shown here come from an adult in good health. The CDR3 runs from the conserved cysteine through the conserved F or W. A D gene is named only where the DNA matches it firmly. For some rows the clone size is stated as once, few or many, or as a class when expanded; others skip it.

d_gene	len	v_gene	j_gene	abundance	CDR3aa	CDR3nt
-	13	TRBV4-3	TRBJ2-7	few	CASSQGSGYEQYF	TGCGCCAGCAGCCAAGGTTCAGGGTACGAGCAGTACTTC
TRBD1	15	TRBV5-1	TRBJ2-7	-	CASSSGGTGSYEQYF	TGCGCCAGCAGCTCAGGGGGGACAGGTTCCTACGAGCAGTACTTC
TRBD1	13	TRBV14	TRBJ1-3	-	CASSPNRGNTIYF	TGTGCCAGCAGCCCCAACAGGGGGAACACCATATATTTT
TRBD1	15	TRBV19	TRBJ1-5	-	CASSSTGGAYQPQHF	TGTGCCAGTAGTTCGACAGGGGGCGCATATCAGCCCCAGCATTTT
TRBD1	14	TRBV27	TRBJ1-1	-	CASSLSGTGAEAFF	TGTGCCAGCAGTTTATCAGGGACAGGGGCTGAAGCTTTCTTT
-	14	TRBV29-1	TRBJ2-1	-	CSGRGKGGGNEQFF	TGCAGCGGGCGTGGAAAGGGAGGGGGCAATGAGCAGTTCTTC
-	13	TRBV12-3/TRBV12-4	TRBJ1-2	-	CASSLEGTYGYTF	TGTGCCAGCAGTTTGGAGGGGACCTATGGCTACACCTTC
-	13	TRBV6-5	TRBJ1-5	-	CASMGGINQPQHF	TGTGCCAGCATGGGAGGGATCAATCAGCCCCAGCATTTT
-	14	TRBV9	TRBJ2-7	-	CASSVGSRSYEQYF	TGTGCCAGCAGCGTAGGGTCCCGCTCCTACGAGCAGTACTTC
-	16	TRBV5-1	TRBJ1-6	-	CASSTREGGYNSPLHF	TGCGCCAGCAGCACCCGGGAGGGGGGCTATAATTCACCCCTCCACTTT
-	15	TRBV3-1/TRBV3-2	TRBJ2-1	-	CASSQGNFIGTKQFF	TGTGCCAGCAGCCAAGGGAACTTTATCGGAACAAAGCAGTTCTTC
-	14	TRBV6-2/TRBV6-3	TRBJ1-4	-	CASSTPSGFEKLFF	TGTGCCAGCAGTACCCCGTCGGGTTTTGAAAAACTGTTTTTT
-	15	TRBV11-2	TRBJ2-7	-	CASNPQGAGPYEQYF	TGTGCCAGCAACCCCCAGGGAGCGGGTCCCTACGAGCAGTACTTC
-	14	TRBV6-5	TRBJ1-5	-	CASSLGGSNQPQHF	TGTGCCAGCAGTCTGGGGGGAAGCAATCAGCCCCAGCATTTT
TRBD1	13	TRBV29-1	TRBJ1-1	-	CSVGGRGLAEAFF	TGCAGCGTTGGGGGCAGGGGGCTTGCTGAAGCTTTCTTT
-	15	TRBV6-6	TRBJ1-2	-	CASSRSPGQPDPVMF	TGTGCCAGCAGTCGATCCCCCGGACAGCCGGACCCGGTTATGTTC
-	12	TRBV6-5	TRBJ1-2	-	CASSSNRERSTF	TGTGCCAGCAGTTCCAACAGGGAAAGAAGCACCTTC
TRBD2	15	TRBV25-1	TRBJ2-7	once	CASSELTAGGYEQYF	TGTGCCAGCAGTGAATTGACAGCGGGGGGTTACGAGCAGTACTTC